This entry concerns a single T cell receptor (beta chain). The antigen is not known. This CDR3 has 15 residues. Germline V gene lookup returns CDR1 SGDLS and CDR2 YYNGEE. V shed 2 bases and J shed 0 bases, with 11 bases lying between them. RNA transcripts served as the template for amplifying TCR beta CDR3 regions. During a first-round RT-PCR of the TCR CDR3, the HTBI primer set was used. MiXCR, run by TCRdb on the multiplex PCR reads, gives a single entry per CDR3 protein. The sample holds approximately 600,000 distinct CDR3 sequences, 15% to 20% seen once. The data belong to a study of T cells in Graves' hyperthyroidism and ophthalmopathy. Study information: Peripheral blood was acquired at first diagnosis, ahead of any therapy whatsoever.

Findings and limits, study-wide: Most thyroid clonotypes with frequency above 0.001 were detected in blood.

Calling Graves' hyperthyroidism stable meant ophthalmopathy did not progress within 18 months. This TCR was sampled from a woman aged 25-40 years with Graves' hyperthyroidism. V and J are TRBV9 and TRBJ1-1; D may be TRBD1 (5 bases). The material sequenced was blood. This CDR3 is CASSVRGTMNTEAFF. The CDR3 region has the DNA TGTGCCAGCAGCGTCCGGGGCACCATGAACACTGAAGCTTTCTTT.